A single sample is the source of the 20 T cell receptor beta chains below, sequenced in a study of blood T cell repertoires in COVID-19. Repertoires were generated with immunoSEQ multiplex PCR, while TCRdb's copy carries only in-frame clones and drops some. The sample has under 450,000 clones; roughly 87% are singletons. Sequences were obtained from PBMCs or T cells enriched from blood (not recorded which). The origin of the receptors is a woman in her thirties who had recovered from COVID-19.

This chain joins TRBV5-8 and TRBJ2-7; D is unresolved. The germline CDR1 and CDR2 sequences are SGHTS and YDEGEE. CDR3 length: 17 residues. V shed 6 bases and J shed 0 bases, with 22 bases lying between them. CDR3 in DNA: TGTGCCAGCAACTTCGTATCTTCTTCCACTGACTCCTACGAGCAGTACTTC. This translates into CASNFVSSSTDSYEQYF.

This rearrangement joins TRBV19 to TRBJ1-5; D is perhaps TRBD1 (5 bases). The CDR3 length is 15 residues. Per germline, CDR1 LNHDA and CDR2 SQIVND (reference sequence). V lost 6 bases, J lost 2 bases, and 14 bases lay in between. The CDR3 nucleotides read TGTGCCAGTAGCCCCAGGGAAGGTGGCAATCAGCCCCAGCATTTT. Protein: CASSPREGGNQPQHF.

The chain uses TRBV19 and TRBJ1-5; 8 nucleotides align to TRBD1. In germline, CDR1 is LNHDA, CDR2 SQIVND (reference sequence). The V segment lost 3 bases and the J segment 7 bases; nucleotides outside the gene matches: 5. CDR3 size: 14 residues. CDR3 sequence reads: CASSISGGRQPQHF. The CDR3 DNA reads TGTGCCAGTAGTATTTCAGGGGGCCGGCAGCCCCAGCATTTT. Variable domain in full (rest from reference TRBV19 and TRBJ1-5): DGGITQSPKYLFRKEGQNVTLSCEQNLNHDAMYWYRQDPGQGLRLIYYSQIVNDFQKGDIAEGYSVSREKKESFPLTVTSAQKNPTAFYLCASSISGGRQPQHFGDGTRLSIL.

The table lists this clone with a count of one. The V gene is TRBV18, the J gene TRBJ1-1, with 7 bases fitting TRBD1. Per the germline V gene, CDR1 is KGHSH and CDR2 is LQKENI. The CDR3 is 15 residues long. The V segment lost 1 base and the J segment 1 base; nucleotides outside the gene matches: 3. CDR3 protein: CASSPQGTENTEAFF. CDR3 nucleotides: TGTGCCAGCTCACCACAAGGGACAGAGAACACTGAAGCTTTCTTT.

The rearrangement uses TRBV7-2 and TRBJ2-2, with D maybe TRBD1 (6 bases). V was shortened by 5 bases and J by 4 bases, with 11 bases between the two germline ends. The length of the CDR3 is 14 residues. Germline V gene data show CDR1 as SGHTA and CDR2 as FQGNSA. The CDR3 DNA reads as TGTGCCAGCAGCCCCTCAGGGGTCACCGGGGAGCTGTTTTTT. Translating it yields CASSPSGVTGELFF.

The chain recombines TRBV6-6 with TRBJ1-6; tentatively, D is TRBD1 (5 bases). The CDR3 runs 15 residues. Germline CDR1 MNHNY, CDR2 SVGAGI (reference sequence). Trimming shortened V by 6 bases and J by 5 bases, and 14 bases separated the two germline ends. The CDR3 reads CASRTTDRNNSPLHF. DNA of the CDR3: TGTGCCAGCAGGACGACTGACAGAAATAATTCACCCCTCCACTTT.

The V and J genes are TRBV2 and TRBJ1-4, with D possibly being TRBD1 (5 bases). The CDR3 has 14 amino acids. Germline V lookup: CDR1 SNHLY, CDR2 FYNNEI. V lost 5 bases, J lost 4 bases, and 11 bases lay in between. The CDR3 loop reads CASSLQGFNEKLFF. CDR3 sequence (DNA): TGTGCCAGCAGTCTGCAGGGTTTTAATGAAAAACTGTTTTTT.

The chain employs TRBV6-5 and TRBJ2-7, with D possibly TRBD2 on 6 matching bases. The CDR3 is 14 residues long. From germline, CDR1 is MNHEY and CDR2 SVGAGI. Trimming pared 6 bases from V and 0 bases from J, leaving 12 bases between. The CDR3 DNA reads as TGTGCCAGCAGCGGGCGGGGATCCTCCTACGAGCAGTACTTC. Its translation: CASSGRGSSYEQYF.

This sequence joins TRBV5-4 and TRBJ1-2; D is unclear. With 3 bases removed from V and 8 bases from J, the gap between germline ends came to 20 bases. Germline V gene lookup returns CDR1 SGHNT and CDR2 YYREEE (reference sequence). The CDR3 spans 15 residues. The CDR3 reads CASSYVSGSLRGYTF. Here the CDR3 DNA reads TGTGCCAGCAGCTATGTCTCCGGGAGCCTCAGGGGCTACACCTTC.

This chain links TRBV30 with TRBJ2-2, with D possibly being TRBD2 (6 bases). This CDR3 spans 13 amino acids. CDR1 GTSNPN and CDR2 SVGIG come from the germline V gene (reference sequence). The ends were cut back, 4 bases at V and 6 bases at J, with 12 bases in the middle. The CDR3 DNA reads as TGTGCCTGGAATTTTGGAGGGGCCGGGGAGCTGTTTTTT. Amino acid sequence: CAWNFGGAGELFF.

CDR3 coding DNA: TGTGCCAGCAGCTTACTGTACGAGCAGTACTTC. Encoded protein: CASSLLYEQYF. This chain connects TRBV13 to TRBJ2-7, with D unclear. Germline V gene data show CDR1 as PRHDT and CDR2 as FYEKMQ (reference sequence). V was clipped by 2 bases and J by 4 bases, with 3 bases between them. The CDR3 runs 11 residues. The entire variable domain, with the rest obtained from reference TRBV13 and TRBJ2-7, is as follows: AAGVIQSPRHLIKEKRETATLKCYPIPRHDTVYWYQQGPGQDPQFLISFYEKMQSDKGSIPDRFSAQQFSDYHSELNMSSLELGDSALYFCASSLLYEQYFGPGTRLTVT.

This chain links TRBV21-1 with TRBJ2-5; the table calls TRBD2, which could not be checked here. TRBV21-1 is reported as a pseudogene. This CDR3 is 14 amino acids long. This CDR3 is CASSKYTGGETQYF. DNA for the CDR3: TGTGCCAGCAGCAAATACACCGGAGGGGAGACCCAGTACTTC.

This chain links TRBV14 with TRBJ2-1, with a possible D match to TRBD2 (6 bases). The CDR3 runs 16 residues. Germline CDR1 is SGHDN and CDR2 is FVKESK. V gave up 4 bases and J gave up 0 bases, with 13 bases separating them. The CDR3 DNA sequence: TGTGCCAGCAGCCCCCCCACCGGGAGCTCCTACAATGAGCAGTTCTTC. It is translated as CASSPPTGSSYNEQFF.

This clone was seen a handful of times. V gene TRBV11-2 combines with J gene TRBJ1-2; 9 bases fit TRBD1. Germline CDR1 is SGHAT and CDR2 is FQNNGV. V trimming: 1 base; J trimming: 4 bases; junction bases outside the gene matches: 1. The CDR3 sequence is 14 residues long. CDR3 region: CASSLGDRVYGYTF. The CDR3 DNA reads TGTGCCAGCAGCTTAGGGGACAGGGTCTATGGCTACACCTTC.

CDR3 amino acids: CASSRSSGSTQLYEQYF. The DNA of the CDR3 is TGTGCCAGCAGCCGCTCTAGCGGGAGTACTCAACTCTACGAGCAGTACTTC. The genes are TRBV7-2 and TRBJ2-7, with TRBD2 matching over 10 bases. After removal of 5 bases from V and 3 bases from J, the junction contained 13 bases not matched to a gene. The CDR3 is 17 residues long. CDR1 and CDR2 from the germline V gene are SGHTA and FQGNSA.

Written as DNA, the CDR3 is TGTGCCAGCTCACCCCAGGACTACGAGCAGTACTTC. Protein: CASSPQDYEQYF. The chain couples TRBV18 to TRBJ2-7; D is unclear. V was clipped by 3 bases and J by 3 bases, with 6 bases between them. The CDR3 runs 12 residues. Germline loops: CDR1 KGHSH, CDR2 LQKENI. The variable domain in full, with the rest retrieved from reference TRBV18 and TRBJ2-7, is NAGVMQNPRHLVRRRGQEARLRCSPMKGHSHVYWYRQLPEEGLKFMVYLQKENIIDESGMPKERFSAEFPKEGPSILRIQQVVRGDSAAYFCASSPQDYEQYFGPGTRLTVT.

This clone was counted only a few times. The chain has TRBV5-6 and TRBJ2-7, with D perhaps matching TRBD1 (6 bases). The CDR3 has 15 residues. Trimming removed 4 bases at V and 3 bases at J, with 17 bases between. Looked up from germline, CDR1 is SGHDT and CDR2 is YYEEEE. CDR3 nucleotide sequence: TGTGCCAGCAGCCTAACAGGGCGTGGATACTACGAGCAGTACTTC. It translates to CASSLTGRGYYEQYF. Looking up the rest from reference TRBV5-6 and TRBJ2-7 gives the full variable domain: DAGVTQSPTHLIKTRGQQVTLRCSPKSGHDTVSWYQQALGQGPQFIFQYYEEEERQRGNFPDRFSGHQFPNYSSELNVNALLLGDSALYLCASSLTGRGYYEQYFGPGTRLTVT.

The rearrangement uses TRBV5-6 and TRBJ2-1, with D perhaps TRBD2 (6 bases). Trimming took off 1 base at V and 12 bases at J, with 17 bases between the two ends. The length of the CDR3 is 14 residues. Germline CDR1 and CDR2: SGHDT and YYEEEE. CDR3 loop: CASSLYRPNGGQFF. CDR3 sequence (DNA): TGTGCCAGCAGCTTGTACAGGCCGAACGGGGGGCAGTTCTTC.

The rearrangement links TRBV11-2 to TRBJ2-3; 12 bases are shared with TRBD2. J gave up 0 bases and V 4 bases, and 2 bases lay outside the gene matches. This CDR3 contains 16 residues. CDR1 is SGHAT, CDR2 FQNNGV, per germline. CDR3: CASSSSGGGSTDTQYF. In DNA, the CDR3 is TGTGCCAGCAGCTCTAGCGGGGGGGGGAGCACAGATACGCAGTATTTT.

This clone was found a few times. The rearrangement joins TRBV5-1 to TRBJ1-1, with a possible D match to TRBD1 (6 bases). V dropped 2 bases and J dropped 3 bases, with 14 bases sitting between them. This CDR3 has 15 residues. The germline V gene has CDR1 SGHRS and CDR2 YFSETQ. The CDR3 nucleotides read TGCGCCAGCAGCTTCCAGGGGTCGGTGTACACTGAAGCTTTCTTT. This codes for CASSFQGSVYTEAFF.